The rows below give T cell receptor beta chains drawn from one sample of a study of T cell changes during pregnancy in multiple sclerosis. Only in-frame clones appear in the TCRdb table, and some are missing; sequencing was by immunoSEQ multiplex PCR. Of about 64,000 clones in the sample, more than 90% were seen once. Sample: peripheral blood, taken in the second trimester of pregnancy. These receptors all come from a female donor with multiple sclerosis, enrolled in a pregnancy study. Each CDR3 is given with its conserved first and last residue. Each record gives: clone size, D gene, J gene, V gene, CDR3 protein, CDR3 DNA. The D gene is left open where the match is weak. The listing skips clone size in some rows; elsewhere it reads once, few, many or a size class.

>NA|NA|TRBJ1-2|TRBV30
CAWSVMIGVDYGYTF
TGTGCCTGGAGCGTCATGATCGGAGTAGACTATGGCTACACCTTC
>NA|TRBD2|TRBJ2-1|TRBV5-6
CASSLGGTSWNEQFF
TGTGCCAGCAGCTTGGGTGGGACTAGCTGGAATGAGCAGTTCTTC
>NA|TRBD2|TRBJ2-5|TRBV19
CASSMTSGSTETQYF
TGTGCCAGTAGTATGACTAGCGGGAGTACCGAGACCCAGTACTTC
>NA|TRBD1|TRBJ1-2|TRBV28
CASRPGGASSARF
TGTGCCAGCAGACCAGGGGGCGCTTCATCGGCTCGATTC
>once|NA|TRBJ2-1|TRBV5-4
CASSRGNIPYNEQFF
TGTGCCAGCAGCCGAGGGAATATCCCCTACAATGAGCAGTTCTTC
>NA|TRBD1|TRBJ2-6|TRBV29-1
CSVVRDRGVSGANVLTF
TGCAGCGTTGTCCGGGACAGGGGGGTCTCTGGGGCCAACGTCCTGACTTTC
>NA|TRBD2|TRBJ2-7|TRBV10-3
CATRLNREGLSEQYF
TGTGCCACCCGCTTGAATCGGGAGGGCCTTAGCGAGCAGTACTTC
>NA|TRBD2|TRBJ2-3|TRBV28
CASSLLAWGWDTQYF
TGTGCCAGCAGTCTACTAGCGTGGGGTTGGGATACGCAGTATTTT
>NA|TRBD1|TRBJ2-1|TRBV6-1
CASSAGTGRSYNEQFF
TGTGCCAGCAGTGCCGGGACAGGGCGATCCTACAATGAGCAGTTCTTC
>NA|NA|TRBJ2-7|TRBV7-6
CASSLTVNSYEQYF
TGTGCCAGCAGCCTTACTGTAAACTCCTACGAGCAGTACTTC
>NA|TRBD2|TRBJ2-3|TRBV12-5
CASGSEGGLAYTDTQYF
TGTGCTAGTGGTTCCGAGGGGGGACTAGCCTACACAGATACGCAGTATTTT
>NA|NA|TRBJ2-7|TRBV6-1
CASSEASSYEQYF
TGTGCCAGCAGTGAAGCGTCTTCCTACGAGCAGTACTTC
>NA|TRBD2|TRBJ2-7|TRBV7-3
CASSRTSGRGEQYF
TGTGCCAGCAGCCGGACTAGCGGGAGAGGCGAGCAGTACTTC
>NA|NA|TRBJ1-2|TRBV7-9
CASTSSDYGYTF
TGTGCCAGCACCTCAAGCGACTATGGCTACACCTTC
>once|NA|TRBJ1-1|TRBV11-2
CASSLDWPGAGNTEAFF
TGTGCCAGCAGCTTAGACTGGCCCGGGGCGGGAAACACTGAAGCTTTCTTT
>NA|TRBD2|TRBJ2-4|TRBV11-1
CASSLAPGGGNIQYF
TGTGCCAGCAGCTTAGCCCCCGGGGGGGGAAACATTCAGTACTTC
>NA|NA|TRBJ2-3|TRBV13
CASRPSTGAPDTQYF
TGTGCCAGCCGCCCCTCGACAGGCGCCCCCGATACGCAGTATTTT
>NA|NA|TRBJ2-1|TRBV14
CASSQDPSFNEQFF
TGTGCCAGCAGCCAAGATCCTAGCTTCAATGAGCAGTTCTTC
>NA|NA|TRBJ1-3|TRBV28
CASSTDSSGNTIYF
TGTGCCAGCAGTACAGATAGCTCTGGAAACACCATATATTTT
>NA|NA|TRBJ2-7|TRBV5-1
CASSSDRSSYEQYF
TGCGCCAGCAGCTCGGACAGAAGCTCCTACGAGCAGTACTTC
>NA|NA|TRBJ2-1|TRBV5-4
CASSLLANEQFF
TGTGCCAGCAGCTTGCTAGCCAATGAGCAGTTCTTC
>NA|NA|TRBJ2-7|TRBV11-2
CASSLGGTQYYEQYF
TGTGCCAGCAGTCTGGGGGGGACACAATACTACGAGCAGTACTTC
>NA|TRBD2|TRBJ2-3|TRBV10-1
CASSESGGLAGGDTQYF
TGCGCCAGCAGTGAGTCCGGTGGGCTAGCGGGAGGAGATACGCAGTATTTT
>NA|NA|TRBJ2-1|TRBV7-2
CASSPNAASANEQFF
TGTGCCAGCAGCCCAAACGCGGCTAGCGCCAATGAGCAGTTCTTC
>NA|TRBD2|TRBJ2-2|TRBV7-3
CASSLIPLAGVNTGELFF
TGTGCCAGCAGCTTAATCCCGCTAGCGGGAGTTAACACCGGGGAGCTGTTTTTT
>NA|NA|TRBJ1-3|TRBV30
CAWSSWWPGTGNTIYF
TGTGCCTGGAGTAGTTGGTGGCCAGGGACTGGAAACACCATATATTTT
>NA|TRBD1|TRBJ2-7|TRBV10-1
CASSETLGTETEEQYF
TGCGCCAGCAGTGAAACCCTCGGGACAGAGACGGAGGAGCAGTACTTC